The rows below give T cell receptor beta chains drawn from one sample of a study of CD8 T cells in ankylosing spondylitis. TCRdb processed the 5' RACE reads anew with MiXCR; each CDR3 protein has one entry. The sample shows fewer than 400,000 distinct CDR3 sequences, 14% to 15% of them seen only once. Input material: blood, either unsorted or a sorted T cell fraction (not recorded which). The receptors were gathered from a male donor with ankylosing spondylitis or in good health (not recorded which). Each CDR3 is given with its conserved first and last residue. D genes are given only for firm matches. Rows give clone size only sometimes, using once, few, many, or a class for an expanded clone.

abundance: few
d_gene: TRBD1
v_gene: TRBV25-1
j_gene: TRBJ1-4
CDR3nt: TGTGCCAGCAGTGAAGGGGCCCAGGGGGGGAGAAAACTGTTTTTT
CDR3aa: CASSEGAQGGRKLFF

abundance: few
d_gene: -
v_gene: TRBV27
j_gene: TRBJ1-4
CDR3nt: TGTGCCAGCCGTAGTGGATTTAATGAAAAACTGTTTTTT
CDR3aa: CASRSGFNEKLFF

abundance: many
d_gene: -
v_gene: TRBV9
j_gene: TRBJ2-1
CDR3nt: TGTGCCAGCAGCGTCCCCTTCAGAGGCGGGACCGGGCGGAATGAGCAGTTCTTC
CDR3aa: CASSVPFRGGTGRNEQFF

abundance: few
d_gene: -
v_gene: TRBV9
j_gene: TRBJ2-3
CDR3nt: TGTGCCAGCAGCGTAGACATCACAGATACGCAGTATTTT
CDR3aa: CASSVDITDTQYF

abundance: -
d_gene: TRBD1
v_gene: TRBV7-9
j_gene: TRBJ1-2
CDR3nt: TGTGCCAGCAGCTTGTCCGGGACAGGGACAGGGGGCTACACCTTC
CDR3aa: CASSLSGTGTGGYTF

abundance: many
d_gene: -
v_gene: TRBV12-3/TRBV12-4
j_gene: TRBJ2-7
CDR3nt: TGTGCCAGCAAGGACACACTCTCCTACGAGCAGTACTTC
CDR3aa: CASKDTLSYEQYF

abundance: few
d_gene: -
v_gene: TRBV4-2
j_gene: TRBJ1-2
CDR3nt: TGTGCCAGCAGCCAAGATCTGGGAGAGCCCTATGGCTACACCTTC
CDR3aa: CASSQDLGEPYGYTF

abundance: -
d_gene: TRBD2
v_gene: TRBV15
j_gene: TRBJ2-7
CDR3nt: TGTGCCACCAGCAGAGATAAGGCGCCGGGAGGGCCCTACGAGCAGTACTTC
CDR3aa: CATSRDKAPGGPYEQYF

abundance: -
d_gene: -
v_gene: TRBV7-9
j_gene: TRBJ2-1
CDR3nt: TGTGCCAGCAGCTTAGGGGCAGGGTGGGATGAGCAGTTCTTC
CDR3aa: CASSLGAGWDEQFF

abundance: -
d_gene: -
v_gene: TRBV5-1
j_gene: TRBJ2-3
CDR3nt: TGCGCCAGCAGCTTGACGGGGGCGAACACAGATACGCAGTATTTT
CDR3aa: CASSLTGANTDTQYF

abundance: -
d_gene: -
v_gene: TRBV29-1
j_gene: TRBJ1-3
CDR3nt: TGCAGCGTTGTGACCCAGGGGAACACCATATATTTT
CDR3aa: CSVVTQGNTIYF

abundance: few
d_gene: -
v_gene: TRBV12-5
j_gene: TRBJ2-2
CDR3nt: TGTGCTAGTGGTTTAGGCGAGACCGGGGAGCTGTTTTTT
CDR3aa: CASGLGETGELFF

abundance: -
d_gene: -
v_gene: TRBV7-2
j_gene: TRBJ1-2
CDR3nt: TGTGCCAGCAGCAAAGTGGGCTTCCAAGGCTACACCTTC
CDR3aa: CASSKVGFQGYTF

abundance: -
d_gene: TRBD2
v_gene: TRBV5-5
j_gene: TRBJ2-1
CDR3nt: TGTGCCAGCAGCTCCGGGACTAGCGGGAGCTCGGATGAGCAGTTCTTC
CDR3aa: CASSSGTSGSSDEQFF

abundance: -
d_gene: -
v_gene: TRBV5-1
j_gene: TRBJ2-1
CDR3nt: TGCGCCAGCAGCTTTCGAGTTGATGTTGGGGCCTACAATGAGCAGTTCTTC
CDR3aa: CASSFRVDVGAYNEQFF

abundance: few
d_gene: -
v_gene: TRBV12-3/TRBV12-4
j_gene: TRBJ1-4
CDR3nt: TGTGCCAGCAGTCCTAGAAGCGGGGGGGAACTGTTTTTT
CDR3aa: CASSPRSGGELFF

abundance: many
d_gene: TRBD1
v_gene: TRBV11-2
j_gene: TRBJ1-5
CDR3nt: TGTGCCAGCAGCTTAGGAACAGGGGGCGGACAGCCCCAGCATTTT
CDR3aa: CASSLGTGGGQPQHF

abundance: -
d_gene: -
v_gene: TRBV18
j_gene: TRBJ1-5
CDR3nt: TGTGCCAGCTCACCCGGGACACTACAGCCCCAGCATTTT
CDR3aa: CASSPGTLQPQHF

abundance: few
d_gene: TRBD2
v_gene: TRBV12-3/TRBV12-4
j_gene: TRBJ2-1
CDR3nt: TGTGCCAGCAGTCCCCGGGGGGGATCCTACAATGAGCAGTTCTTC
CDR3aa: CASSPRGGSYNEQFF

abundance: -
d_gene: -
v_gene: TRBV11-2
j_gene: TRBJ2-1
CDR3nt: TGTGCCAGCAGCCTAGAGAATCACAATGAGCAGTTCTTC
CDR3aa: CASSLENHNEQFF

abundance: few
d_gene: TRBD1
v_gene: TRBV12-3/TRBV12-4
j_gene: TRBJ1-1
CDR3nt: TGTGCCAGCGTAACCGGGACAGGGGGCCCCACTGAAGCTTTCTTT
CDR3aa: CASVTGTGGPTEAFF

abundance: few
d_gene: TRBD2
v_gene: TRBV4-2
j_gene: TRBJ2-5
CDR3nt: TGTGCCAGCAGCCAAGTTTCTCTAGCGGCACAAGAGACCCAGTACTTC
CDR3aa: CASSQVSLAAQETQYF

abundance: -
d_gene: TRBD2
v_gene: TRBV27
j_gene: TRBJ2-7
CDR3nt: TGTGCCAGCAGTCGAGCCGGGACTAGCCGCCCGTGGTACTTC
CDR3aa: CASSRAGTSRPWYF

abundance: few
d_gene: TRBD2
v_gene: TRBV29-1
j_gene: TRBJ2-2
CDR3nt: TGCAGCGTTCTTAGCGGGAGCCGGCCGAACACCGGGGAGCTGTTTTTT
CDR3aa: CSVLSGSRPNTGELFF

abundance: many
d_gene: -
v_gene: TRBV5-5
j_gene: TRBJ2-3
CDR3nt: TGTGCCAGCAGCTTTCAGGGAAGCGCCATGGATACGCAGTATTTT
CDR3aa: CASSFQGSAMDTQYF

abundance: -
d_gene: -
v_gene: TRBV3-1
j_gene: TRBJ1-2
CDR3nt: TGTGCCAGCAGCCAAGGGCTAAACTATGGCTACACCTTC
CDR3aa: CASSQGLNYGYTF

abundance: few
d_gene: TRBD2
v_gene: TRBV6-1
j_gene: TRBJ2-1
CDR3nt: TGTGCCAGCAAACCCTCCAGCGGGGGCCTCAATGAGCAGTTCTTC
CDR3aa: CASKPSSGGLNEQFF

abundance: -
d_gene: TRBD2
v_gene: TRBV20-1
j_gene: TRBJ2-1
CDR3nt: TGCAGTGCTGGCGGGGGGCAAAATGAGCAGTTCTTC
CDR3aa: CSAGGGQNEQFF

abundance: -
d_gene: -
v_gene: TRBV5-1
j_gene: TRBJ2-6
CDR3nt: TGCGCCAGCAGCTTATTCCAGGCGCCCAACGTCCTGACTTTC
CDR3aa: CASSLFQAPNVLTF

abundance: -
d_gene: TRBD2
v_gene: TRBV10-3
j_gene: TRBJ2-2
CDR3nt: TGTGCCATCAGTGCGGCTGCGGGAGGGAACACCGGGGAGCTGTTTTTT
CDR3aa: CAISAAAGGNTGELFF

abundance: few
d_gene: -
v_gene: TRBV5-1
j_gene: TRBJ2-7
CDR3nt: TGCGCCAGCAGCTTAACTAGCCACGAGCAGTACTTC
CDR3aa: CASSLTSHEQYF

abundance: few
d_gene: -
v_gene: TRBV7-9
j_gene: TRBJ1-1
CDR3nt: TGTGCCAGCAGCACCACGGCCGTCTCTGAAGCTTTCTTT
CDR3aa: CASSTTAVSEAFF

abundance: -
d_gene: -
v_gene: TRBV20-1
j_gene: TRBJ1-1
CDR3nt: TGCAGTGCTCTCACCGCCGCGGACGGGAACACTGAAGCTTTCTTT
CDR3aa: CSALTAADGNTEAFF

abundance: many
d_gene: -
v_gene: TRBV6-1
j_gene: TRBJ1-5
CDR3nt: TGTGCCAGCACCATGGGGTATAGCAATCAGCCCCAGCATTTT
CDR3aa: CASTMGYSNQPQHF

abundance: few
d_gene: -
v_gene: TRBV20-1
j_gene: TRBJ1-1
CDR3nt: TGCAGTGCTAGAGGCCACGGTGGACTGGGAGCAAGTGAAGCTTTCTTT
CDR3aa: CSARGHGGLGASEAFF

abundance: few
d_gene: -
v_gene: TRBV15
j_gene: TRBJ2-7
CDR3nt: TGTGCCACCCGTAATGATCAGGGGAACTCCTACGAGCAGTACTTC
CDR3aa: CATRNDQGNSYEQYF

abundance: few
d_gene: TRBD1
v_gene: TRBV7-9
j_gene: TRBJ2-7
CDR3nt: TGTGCCAGCGGGACAGGGAACGGTATGGACGAGCAGTACTTC
CDR3aa: CASGTGNGMDEQYF

abundance: many
d_gene: -
v_gene: TRBV20-1
j_gene: TRBJ2-1
CDR3nt: TGCAGTGCCGAGCGGCCTGCCTACAATGAGCAGTTCTTC
CDR3aa: CSAERPAYNEQFF

abundance: -
d_gene: -
v_gene: TRBV29-1
j_gene: TRBJ1-2
CDR3nt: TGCGGCGCCGGGCACCTCTATGGCTACACCTTC
CDR3aa: CGAGHLYGYTF

abundance: many
d_gene: TRBD2
v_gene: TRBV5-1
j_gene: TRBJ2-1
CDR3nt: TGCGCCAGCAGCTTGGTACTAGCGGGCAACAATGAGCAGTTCTTC
CDR3aa: CASSLVLAGNNEQFF

abundance: many
d_gene: -
v_gene: TRBV28
j_gene: TRBJ1-2
CDR3nt: TGTGCCAGCAGTCTCCCCGGGACGGGGGAGGGTGGCTACACCTTC
CDR3aa: CASSLPGTGEGGYTF

abundance: few
d_gene: TRBD2
v_gene: TRBV7-8
j_gene: TRBJ2-1
CDR3nt: TGTGCCAGCAGCTCTCTAGCGGGAGGGCTGGGCGAGCAGTTCTTC
CDR3aa: CASSSLAGGLGEQFF

abundance: few
d_gene: TRBD1
v_gene: TRBV5-1
j_gene: TRBJ1-1
CDR3nt: TGCGCCAGCAGATACCAACAGGGGGCAGGTACTGAAGCTTTCTTT
CDR3aa: CASRYQQGAGTEAFF